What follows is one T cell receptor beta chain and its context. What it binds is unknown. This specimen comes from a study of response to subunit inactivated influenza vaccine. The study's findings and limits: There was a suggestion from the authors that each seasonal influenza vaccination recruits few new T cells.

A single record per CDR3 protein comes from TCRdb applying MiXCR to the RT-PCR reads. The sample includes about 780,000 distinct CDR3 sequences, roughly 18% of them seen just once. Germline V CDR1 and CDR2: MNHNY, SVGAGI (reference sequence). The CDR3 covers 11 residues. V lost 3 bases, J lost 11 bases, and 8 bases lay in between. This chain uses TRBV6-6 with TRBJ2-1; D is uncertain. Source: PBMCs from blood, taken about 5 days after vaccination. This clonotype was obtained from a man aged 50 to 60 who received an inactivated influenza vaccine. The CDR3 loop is CASSYSEKQFF. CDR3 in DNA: TGTGCCAGCAGTTATAGTGAGAAGCAGTTCTTC.